Included here is one T cell receptor (beta chain) sequence, with context. The antigen is undetermined. Trimming removed 3 bases from V and 4 bases from J, with 11 bases in between. There are 15 residues in the CDR3. Per germline, CDR1 SGHDT and CDR2 YYEEEE. The data belong to a study of siplizumab effects on memory and regulatory T cells. The protocol was immunoSEQ multiplex PCR, while the TCRdb copy is restricted to in-frame clones and leaves out a portion. Of about 82,000 clones listed, 87% are singletons. Broader study findings: Siplizumab conditions gave an average of around 70% Treg-derived mappable alloreactive CD4+ clones, versus 25% to 30% for controls. No naive or memory phenotype could be assigned to roughly 75-97% of proliferating clones.

This TCR came from a human donor in good health. Sequencing was carried out using Tregs sorted from blood. The rearrangement joins TRBV5-6 to TRBJ2-6; a possible D gene is TRBD1 (5 bases). CDR3: CASSSPGQGANVLTF. In nucleotides, the CDR3 is TGTGCCAGCAGCTCCCCAGGGCAAGGGGCCAACGTCCTGACTTTC.